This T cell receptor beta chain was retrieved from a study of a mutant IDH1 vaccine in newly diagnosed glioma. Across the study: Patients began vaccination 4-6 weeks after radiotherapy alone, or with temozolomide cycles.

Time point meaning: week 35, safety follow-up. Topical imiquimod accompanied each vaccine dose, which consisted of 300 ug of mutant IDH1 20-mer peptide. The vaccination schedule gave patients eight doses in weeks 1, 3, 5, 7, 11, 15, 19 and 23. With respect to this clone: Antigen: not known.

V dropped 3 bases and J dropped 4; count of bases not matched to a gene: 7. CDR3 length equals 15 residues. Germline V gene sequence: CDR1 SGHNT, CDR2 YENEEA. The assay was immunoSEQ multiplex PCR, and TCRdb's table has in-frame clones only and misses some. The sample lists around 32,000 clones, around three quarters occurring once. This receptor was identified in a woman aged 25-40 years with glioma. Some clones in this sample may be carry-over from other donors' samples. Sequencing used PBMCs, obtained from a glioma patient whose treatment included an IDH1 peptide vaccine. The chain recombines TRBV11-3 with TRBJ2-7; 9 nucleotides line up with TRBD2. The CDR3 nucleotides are TGTGCCAGCAGCTTCCAAGCGGGAGGCCCATACGAGCAGTACTTC. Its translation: CASSFQAGGPYEQYF. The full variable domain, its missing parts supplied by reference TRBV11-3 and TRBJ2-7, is EAGVVQSPRYKIIEKKQPVAFWCNPISGHNTLYWYLQNLGQGPELLIRYENEEAVDDSQLPKDRFSAERLKGVDSTLKIQPAELGDSAVYLCASSFQAGGPYEQYFGPGTRLTVT.